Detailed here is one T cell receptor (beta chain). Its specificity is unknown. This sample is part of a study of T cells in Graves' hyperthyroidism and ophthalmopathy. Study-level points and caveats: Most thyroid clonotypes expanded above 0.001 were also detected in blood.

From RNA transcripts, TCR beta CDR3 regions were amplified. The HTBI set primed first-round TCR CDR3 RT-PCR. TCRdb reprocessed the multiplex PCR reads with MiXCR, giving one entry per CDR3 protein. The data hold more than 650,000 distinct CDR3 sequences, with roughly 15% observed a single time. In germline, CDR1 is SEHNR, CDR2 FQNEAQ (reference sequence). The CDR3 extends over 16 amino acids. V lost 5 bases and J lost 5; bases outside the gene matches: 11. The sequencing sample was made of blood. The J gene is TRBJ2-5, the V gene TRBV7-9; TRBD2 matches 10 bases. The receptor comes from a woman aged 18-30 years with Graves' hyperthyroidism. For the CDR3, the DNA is TGTGCCAGCAGCAAAAGGGGACTAGCGCCCCTGGAGACCCAGTACTTC. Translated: CASSKRGLAPLETQYF.